The 4 T cell receptor beta chains below all came from one sample that was sequenced in a study of neoadjuvant anti-PD-1 for oral cavity cancer. Indicated time point: after neoadjuvant nivolumab, at surgical resection. The assay was immunoSEQ multiplex PCR, and TCRdb's table has in-frame clones only and misses some. The repertoire has approximately 9,400 clones, just over 65% of them found once; the top ten carry 4.2%. Sample: PBMCs, taken after nivolumab (anti-PD-1) treatment. These receptors came from a person aged 40 to 85 with oral cavity squamous cell carcinoma.

The chain combines TRBV5-4 with TRBJ1-1; TRBD1 is a possible D gene (5 bases). V lost 1 base, J lost 4 bases, and 8 bases lay in between. CDR1 is SGHNT, CDR2 YYREEE, per germline (reference sequence). CDR3 length equals 13 residues. The CDR3 nucleotides are TGTGCCAGCAGCTTGTGGCAGGGCACTGAAGCTTTCTTT. Translating gives CASSLWQGTEAFF.

This clone was seen only a few times. V and J are TRBV19 and TRBJ2-7; tentatively, D is TRBD1 (6 bases). The V end was cut by 5 bases, the J end by 0 bases, with 14 bases between. Germline V CDR1 and CDR2: LNHDA, SQIVND (reference sequence). This CDR3 comprises 15 residues. CDR3 coding DNA: TGTGCCAGTAGTCCAGCCAGGGGTTTCTCCTACGAGCAGTACTTC. Protein product: CASSPARGFSYEQYF. Using reference TRBV19 and TRBJ2-7 for the parts outside the CDR3, the full variable domain is DGGITQSPKYLFRKEGQNVTLSCEQNLNHDAMYWYRQDPGQGLRLIYYSQIVNDFQKGDIAEGYSVSREKKESFPLTVTSAQKNPTAFYLCASSPARGFSYEQYFGPGTRLTVT.

The J gene is TRBJ1-2, the V gene TRBV11-2; D uncertain. Trimming left V 4 bases short and J 1 base short, with 7 bases between. CDR3 length equals 13 residues. Germline V lookup: CDR1 SGHAT, CDR2 FQNNGV. The CDR3 sequence: CASSSRSNYGYTF. The CDR3 region has the DNA TGTGCCAGCAGCTCCCGGAGTAACTATGGCTACACCTTC. Drawing the rest from reference TRBV11-2 and TRBJ1-2, the complete variable domain is EAGVAQSPRYKIIEKRQSVAFWCNPISGHATLYWYQQILGQGPKLLIQFQNNGVVDDSQLPKDRFSAERLKGVDSTLKIQPAKLEDSAVYLCASSSRSNYGYTFGSGTRLTVV.

V and J are TRBV19 and TRBJ1-6, with D unresolved. The germline V and J ends were trimmed by 4 bases and 9 bases, with 16 bases remaining between them. This CDR3 has 15 residues. Germline CDR1 and CDR2: LNHDA and SQIVND (reference sequence). CDR3 nucleotides: TGTGCCAGTAGTAGCCTATGGGAGGAGACTTCACCCCTCCACTTT. Translation gives CASSSLWEETSPLHF.